This T cell receptor (beta chain) was identified during a study of blood T cell repertoires in COVID-19. Under the authors' procedure: Researchers report that nucleated cell counts were estimated from reference gene primer amplification. Libraries were prepared by immunoSEQ multiplex PCR; TCRdb keeps only in-frame clonotypes and omits some of them. Clonal size and the V and J genes are those of that table, whereas D and trimming came from the DNA. The sample gives 350,000 or so clones, roughly 90% of which show up once; 5% to 8.5% is in the top ten. Germline V lookup: CDR1 WNHNN, CDR2 SYGVQD (reference sequence). This CDR3 spans 14 amino acids. V was trimmed by 3 bases and J by 2 bases, leaving 11 bases between them.

V is TRBV10-1 and J is TRBJ2-7; D perhaps matches TRBD2 (5 bases). The source material was peripheral blood. The receptor comes from a man younger than 30 with active or convalescent COVID-19. The CDR3 sequence: CASSDLGLPYEQYF. For the CDR3, the DNA is TGCGCCAGCAGTGATCTCGGACTCCCCTACGAGCAGTACTTC.